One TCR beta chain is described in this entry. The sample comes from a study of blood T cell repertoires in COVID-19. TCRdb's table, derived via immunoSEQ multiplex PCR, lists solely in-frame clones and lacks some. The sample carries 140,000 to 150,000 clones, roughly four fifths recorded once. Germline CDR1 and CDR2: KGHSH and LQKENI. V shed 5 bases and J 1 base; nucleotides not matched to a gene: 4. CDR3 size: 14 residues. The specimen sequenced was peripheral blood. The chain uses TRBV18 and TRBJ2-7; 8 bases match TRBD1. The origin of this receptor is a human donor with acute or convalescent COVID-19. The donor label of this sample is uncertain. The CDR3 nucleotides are TGTGCCAGCTCAGGGGACAGGCGTTCCTACGAGCAGTACTTC. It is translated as CASSGDRRSYEQYF. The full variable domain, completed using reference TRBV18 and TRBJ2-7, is NAGVMQNPRHLVRRRGQEARLRCSPMKGHSHVYWYRQLPEEGLKFMVYLQKENIIDESGMPKERFSAEFPKEGPSILRIQQVVRGDSAAYFCASSGDRRSYEQYFGPGTRLTVT.